What follows are 20 T cell receptor beta chains derived from one specimen sequenced in a study of blood T cell repertoires in COVID-19. Clones were sequenced by immunoSEQ multiplex PCR, and TCRdb holds only the in-frame ones, with some missing. This sample has 50,000 to 85,000 clones; 65% to 90% occur once, and the top ten carry just over 6.5%. Sequenced sample: peripheral blood. The receptor set was obtained from a man in his sixties with acute or convalescent COVID-19.

The J gene is TRBJ1-4, the V gene TRBV7-6; TRBD1 aligns across 7 bases. CDR1 and CDR2 (germline): SGHVS, FNYEAQ. The CDR3 runs to 15 residues. The V segment lost 4 bases and the J segment 4 bases; nucleotides outside the gene matches: 6. In nucleotides, the CDR3 is TGTGCCAGCAGCTCTGGGACAGATTATAATGAAAAACTGTTTTTT. This gives the protein CASSSGTDYNEKLFF.

This clone was observed a few times. The V and J genes are TRBV6-6 and TRBJ1-4; D is ambiguous. Germline assignment: CDR1 MNHNY and CDR2 SVGAGI (reference sequence). Deletions cut 6 bases from V and 7 bases from J, with 12 bases between. This CDR3 is built from 13 residues. The CDR3 is CASRSGGSEKLFF. The CDR3 DNA reads as TGTGCCAGCAGATCCGGCGGGAGTGAAAAACTGTTTTTT.

V gene TRBV5-4 combines with J gene TRBJ2-7; D gene uncertain. V was pared by 3 bases and J by 4 bases, with 14 bases between. CDR1 is SGHNT, CDR2 YYREEE, per germline (reference sequence). CDR3 length equals 14 residues. The CDR3 is CASSSSAYGYEQYF. CDR3 DNA: TGTGCCAGCAGCTCATCAGCCTACGGGTACGAGCAGTACTTC.

There are many counts of this clone. V usage is TRBV6-5 and J usage is TRBJ1-2; possible D gene TRBD1, 5 bases. Germline CDR1 is MNHEY and CDR2 is SVGAGI. With 5 bases removed from V and 4 bases from J, the gap between germline ends came to 8 bases. The length of the CDR3 is 12 residues. The CDR3 DNA sequence: TGTGCCAGCAGTCTCGACAGCTATGGCTACACCTTC. This codes for CASSLDSYGYTF.

The chain has TRBV25-1 and TRBJ1-2, with TRBD1 as a possible D gene (5 bases). In germline, CDR1 is MGHDK, CDR2 SYGVNS. V was cut by 5 bases and J by 6 bases, with 13 bases left in between. The CDR3 loop spans 13 amino acids. DNA for the CDR3: TGTGCCAGCAGTCTCTCTTGGACAAATGGCTACACCTTC. Translation: CASSLSWTNGYTF.

This clone was recorded a few times. The chain links TRBV2 to TRBJ1-4, with 9 nucleotides matching TRBD1. Germline CDR1 is SNHLY and CDR2 is FYNNEI. J was trimmed by 5 bases and V by 2 bases; bases with no gene match: 3. This CDR3 is 15 amino acids long. The CDR3 protein is CASSEKGTGNEKLFF. The CDR3 DNA sequence: TGTGCCAGCAGTGAAAAGGGGACAGGGAATGAAAAACTGTTTTTT. Using reference TRBV2 and TRBJ1-4 for the parts outside the CDR3, the full variable domain is EPEVTQTPSHQVTQMGQEVILRCVPISNHLYFYWYRQILGQKVEFLVSFYNNEISEKSEIFDDQFSVERPDGSNFTLKIRSTKLEDSAMYFCASSEKGTGNEKLFFGSGTQLSVL.

This clone is a singleton in its sample. This chain connects TRBV11-3 to TRBJ1-1; 7 bases are shared with TRBD1. CDR1 and CDR2 from the germline V gene are SGHNT and YENEEA. This CDR3 spans 17 amino acids. Unmatched junction bases numbered 12, after V lost 5 bases and J lost 0 bases. The CDR3 nucleotides are TGTGCCAGCAGCCCCCGGACAGGAACTCTACTGAACACTGAAGCTTTCTTT. Encoded protein: CASSPRTGTLLNTEAFF. Looking up the rest from reference TRBV11-3 and TRBJ1-1 gives the full variable domain: EAGVVQSPRYKIIEKKQPVAFWCNPISGHNTLYWYLQNLGQGPELLIRYENEEAVDDSQLPKDRFSAERLKGVDSTLKIQPAELGDSAVYLCASSPRTGTLLNTEAFFGQGTRLTVV.

This clone was detected only a few times. The chain has TRBV7-2 and TRBJ1-2; D is possibly TRBD1 (5 bases). CDR3 length: 17 residues. The V end was cut by 5 bases, the J end by 3 bases, with 22 bases between. Germline V gene sequence: CDR1 SGHTA, CDR2 FQGNSA. CDR3 residues: CASSPDLGRLGDYGYTF. CDR3 DNA sequence: TGTGCCAGCAGCCCTGACCTAGGACGTTTAGGGGACTATGGCTACACCTTC.

V is TRBV7-2 and J is TRBJ2-1; TRBD1 agrees at 10 bases. V was pared by 5 bases and J by 0 bases, with 1 base of the junction left unmatched. The CDR3 runs 15 residues. CDR1 is SGHTA, CDR2 FQGNSA, per germline. The CDR3 nucleotides are TGTGCCAGCAGCGGGGACAGGGGCTCCTACAATGAGCAGTTCTTC. Amino acid sequence: CASSGDRGSYNEQFF.

V gene TRBV5-1 combines with J gene TRBJ1-2, with TRBD1 matching over 10 bases. Per the germline V gene, CDR1 is SGHRS and CDR2 is YFSETQ. V dropped 3 bases and J dropped 11; count of bases not matched to a gene: 4. This CDR3 region has 12 residues. CDR3 residues: CASSYGTGEYTF. Written as DNA, the CDR3 is TGCGCCAGCAGCTATGGGACAGGGGAATACACCTTC.

In its sample, this clone was seen once. V is TRBV6-5 and J is TRBJ2-3; TRBD1 might be the D (5 bases). V was pared by 5 bases and J by 8 bases, with 14 bases between. Germline CDR1 is MNHEY and CDR2 is SVGAGI. The CDR3 is made up of 13 amino acids. This CDR3 reads CASSPLLQGTQYF. Here the CDR3 DNA reads TGTGCCAGCAGTCCGCTTCTGCAGGGTACGCAGTATTTT.

The gene calls are TRBV27 and TRBJ1-2; TRBD1 might be the D (5 bases). The CDR3 totals 15 residues. Germline V CDR1 and CDR2: MNHEY, SMNVEV (reference sequence). The V and J ends lost 4 bases and 7 bases respectively, with 19 bases between them. CDR3 coding DNA: TGTGCCAGCAGTTCGGGACTGGGTTGGGTCCGTGGCTACACCTTC. Translating gives CASSSGLGWVRGYTF.

In nucleotides, the CDR3 is TGTGCCAGCACCTTCCTCCCCTGGCAGTCACCCCTCCACTTT. This translates into CASTFLPWQSPLHF. This chain joins TRBV6-5 and TRBJ1-6; no firm D call. The V end lost 7 bases, the J end lost 10 bases, and 17 bases lay between the germline ends. From germline, CDR1 is MNHEY and CDR2 SVGAGI. The CDR3 contains 14 residues.

The chain has TRBV29-1 and TRBJ1-2, with a tentative D call TRBD1 (6 bases). Between the trimmed V and J ends, which lost 4 bases and 8 bases, there was a span of 17 bases. The CDR3 totals 13 residues. Germline V lookup: CDR1 SQVTM, CDR2 ANQGSEA. The CDR3 DNA is TGCAGCGTTGGCGTGGTGGGGGCTGGCGGCTACACCTTC. It is translated as CSVGVVGAGGYTF.

This rearrangement joins TRBV3-1 (or the pseudogene TRBV3-2) to TRBJ2-5; 8 bases are shared with TRBD1. V shed 3 bases, J shed 2 bases, and the junction held 2 bases outside the gene matches. There are 14 residues in the CDR3. Germline CDR1 reads LGHDT; CDR2 reads YNNKEL (reference sequence). The CDR3: CASSHRTGQETQYF. The CDR3, as DNA: TGTGCCAGCAGCCATCGGACAGGGCAAGAGACCCAGTACTTC.

The chain is built from TRBV27 and TRBJ2-1, with 9 nucleotides matching TRBD2. Germline V gene data show CDR1 as MNHEY and CDR2 as SMNVEV (reference sequence). The CDR3 runs 17 residues. V shed 3 bases, J shed 4 bases, and the junction held 10 bases outside the gene matches. The CDR3: CASSFRQRGASYNEQFF. DNA for the CDR3: TGTGCCAGCAGTTTCCGACAGCGGGGGGCCTCTTACAATGAGCAGTTCTTC.

This clone appeared once. This chain connects TRBV7-2 to TRBJ1-5; no reliable D call. The germline gives CDR1 SGHTA, CDR2 FQGNSA. The V end was cut by 5 bases, the J end by 5 bases, with 10 bases between. The length of the CDR3 is 13 residues. CDR3 in amino acids: CASSLGRDQPQHF. CDR3 bases: TGTGCCAGCAGCCTAGGGAGGGATCAGCCCCAGCATTTT.

The CDR3 reads CAAGGYNSPLHF. In DNA form, the CDR3 reads TGTGCAGCAGGGGGTTATAATTCACCCCTCCACTTT. V and J are TRBV7-2 and TRBJ1-6; 7 bases match TRBD1. Germline assignment: CDR1 SGHTA and CDR2 FQGNSA. This CDR3 has 12 amino acids. Complete variable domain (other parts from reference TRBV7-2 and TRBJ1-6): GAGVSQSPSNKVTEKGKDVELRCDPISGHTALYWYRQSLGQGLEFLIYFQGNSAPDKSGLPSDRFSAERTGGSVSTLTIQRTQQEDSAVYLCAAGGYNSPLHFGNGTRLTVT.

The V call is TRBV5-1, the J call TRBJ1-1; D not certain. The V end was cut by 3 bases, the J end by 4 bases, with 13 bases between. Germline CDR1 and CDR2: SGHRS and YFSETQ. This CDR3 is 14 amino acids long. This chain's CDR3 is CASSSGVLGTEAFF. The DNA for the CDR3 is TGCGCCAGCAGCTCCGGGGTCCTAGGCACTGAAGCTTTCTTT.

This sequence joins TRBV5-5 and TRBJ2-1; TRBD1 matches at 11 bases. Germline V CDR1 and CDR2: SGHKS, YYEKEE (reference sequence). V shed 3 bases, J shed 6 bases, and the junction held 5 bases outside the gene matches. The CDR3 has 15 amino acids. CDR3 DNA sequence: TGTGCCAGCAGCTCCCGGGACAGGGGGTCCAATGAGCAGTTCTTC. It yields the protein CASSSRDRGSNEQFF.